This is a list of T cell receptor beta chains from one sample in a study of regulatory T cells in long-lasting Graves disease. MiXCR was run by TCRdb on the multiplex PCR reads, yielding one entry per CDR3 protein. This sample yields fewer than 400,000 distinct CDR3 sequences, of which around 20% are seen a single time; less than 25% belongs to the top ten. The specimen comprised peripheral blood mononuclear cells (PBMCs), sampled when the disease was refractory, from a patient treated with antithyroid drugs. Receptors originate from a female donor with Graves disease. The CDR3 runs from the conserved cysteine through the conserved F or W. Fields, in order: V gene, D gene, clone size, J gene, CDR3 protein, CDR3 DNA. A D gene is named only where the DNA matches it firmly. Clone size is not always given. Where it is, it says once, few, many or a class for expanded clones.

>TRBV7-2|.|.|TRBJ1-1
CASSLPPGAHTEAFF
TGTGCCAGCAGCCTACCCCCGGGGGCTCACACTGAAGCTTTCTTT
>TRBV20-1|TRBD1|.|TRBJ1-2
CSARGTGGWGYGYTF
TGCAGTGCTAGAGGGACAGGGGGCTGGGGCTATGGCTACACCTTC
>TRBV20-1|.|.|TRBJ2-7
CSAMTEAYEQYF
TGCAGTGCTATGACAGAAGCCTACGAGCAGTACTTC
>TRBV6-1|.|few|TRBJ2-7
CASSHAGWHGYEQYF
TGTGCCAGCAGTCACGCAGGGTGGCACGGATACGAGCAGTACTTC
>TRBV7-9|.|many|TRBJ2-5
CASRQVETQYF
TGTGCCAGCAGACAGGTTGAGACCCAGTACTTC
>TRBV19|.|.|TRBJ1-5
CASSMIQGDQPQHF
TGTGCCAGTAGTATGATTCAGGGTGATCAGCCCCAGCATTTT
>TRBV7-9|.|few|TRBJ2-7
CASSSKPTGHLDYEQYF
TGTGCCAGCAGCTCGAAGCCCACTGGACACCTCGACTACGAGCAGTACTTC
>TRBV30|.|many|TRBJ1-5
CAWSSSRVSNQPQHF
TGTGCCTGGAGCTCTTCCCGGGTGAGCAATCAGCCCCAGCATTTT
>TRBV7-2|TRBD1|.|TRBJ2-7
CASSARQGAFYEQYF
TGTGCCAGCAGCGCCCGACAGGGGGCTTTCTACGAGCAGTACTTC
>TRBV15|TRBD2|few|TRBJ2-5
CATRRAGIGGQETQYF
TGTGCCACCAGAAGAGCGGGAATTGGGGGACAAGAGACCCAGTACTTC
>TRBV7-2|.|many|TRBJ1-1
CASSSTGGAGTEAFF
TGTGCCAGCAGCTCCACGGGGGGGGCGGGCACTGAAGCTTTCTTT
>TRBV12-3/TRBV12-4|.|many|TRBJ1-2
CASNIGTLGGYTF
TGTGCCAGCAACATAGGGACCCTAGGAGGCTACACCTTC
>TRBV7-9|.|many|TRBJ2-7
CASSLGRDEQYF
TGTGCCAGCAGCTTAGGCAGGGACGAGCAGTACTTC
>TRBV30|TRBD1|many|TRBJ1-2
CAWGDSGDYGYTF
TGTGCCTGGGGGGACAGTGGAGACTATGGCTACACCTTC
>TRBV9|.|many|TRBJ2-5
CASSVGMVSSNGETQYF
TGTGCCAGCAGCGTAGGTATGGTGTCTAGTAATGGAGAGACCCAGTACTTC
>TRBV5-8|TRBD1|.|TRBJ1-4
CASSSGLDRGPNEKLFF
TGTGCCAGCAGCTCAGGGTTAGACAGGGGGCCTAATGAAAAACTGTTTTTT
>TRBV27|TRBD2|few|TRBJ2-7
CASSPGLAGGPSYEQYF
TGTGCCAGCAGCCCGGGACTAGCGGGAGGGCCTTCCTACGAGCAGTACTTC
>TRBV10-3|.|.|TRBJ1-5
CAISEKFGGRSNQPQHF
TGTGCCATCAGTGAGAAGTTTGGGGGAAGGAGCAATCAGCCCCAGCATTTT
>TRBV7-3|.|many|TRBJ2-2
CASSRGGATGELFF
TGTGCCAGCAGCCGAGGGGGTGCGACCGGGGAGCTGTTTTTT
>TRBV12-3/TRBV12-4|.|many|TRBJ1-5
CASSISPNQPQHF
TGTGCCAGCAGTATCTCACCCAATCAGCCCCAGCATTTT
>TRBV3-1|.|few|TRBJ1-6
CASSPYGSNSPLHF
TGTGCCAGCAGCCCGTACGGATCTAATTCACCCCTCCACTTT
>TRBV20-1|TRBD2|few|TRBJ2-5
CSALEVSGGPRGETQYF
TGCAGTGCTCTCGAGGTCTCGGGAGGGCCTCGGGGAGAGACCCAGTACTTC
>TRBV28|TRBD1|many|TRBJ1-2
CASSLSRGYGYTF
TGTGCCAGCAGTTTATCCAGGGGGTATGGCTACACCTTC
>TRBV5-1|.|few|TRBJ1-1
CASSLAWGSGVLSTEAFF
TGCGCCAGCAGCTTGGCTTGGGGGAGTGGGGTGTTAAGCACTGAAGCTTTCTTT
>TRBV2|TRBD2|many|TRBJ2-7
CASSELGLAYEQYF
TGTGCCAGCAGTGAATTGGGACTAGCCTACGAGCAGTACTTC
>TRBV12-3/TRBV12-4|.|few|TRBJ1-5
CASSLIVSEGYQPQHF
TGTGCCAGCAGTTTAATAGTTTCAGAGGGGTATCAGCCCCAGCATTTT
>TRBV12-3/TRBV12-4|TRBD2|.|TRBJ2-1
CASSTLAHNEQLF
TGTGCCAGCAGTACACTAGCGCACAATGAGCAGCTCTTC
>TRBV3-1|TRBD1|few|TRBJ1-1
CASSQDFWRAGTVAFF
TGTGCCAGCAGCCAAGATTTTTGGAGGGCCGGGACAGTGGCTTTCTTT
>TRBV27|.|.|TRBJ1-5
CASSPFRSFNQPQHF
TGTGCCAGCAGTCCCTTCCGAAGTTTTAATCAGCCCCAGCATTTT
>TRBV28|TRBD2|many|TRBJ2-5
CASSSFHSGRGETQYF
TGTGCCAGCAGTTCATTCCACAGCGGGAGAGGAGAGACCCAGTACTTC
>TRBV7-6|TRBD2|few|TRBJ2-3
CASSLASGLAGGGGTDTQYF
TGTGCCAGCAGCTTAGCATCGGGACTAGCGGGAGGAGGGGGCACAGATACGCAGTATTTT
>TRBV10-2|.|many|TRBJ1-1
CASSESPTTNTEAFF
TGCGCCAGCAGTGAGTCTCCGACGACGAACACTGAAGCTTTCTTT
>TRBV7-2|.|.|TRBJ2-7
CASSLPGLAGAQYF
TGTGCCAGCAGCCTTCCGGGACTCGCCGGGGCGCAGTACTTC